This T cell receptor (beta chain) was obtained from a study of blood T cell repertoires in COVID-19. Study-wide context: Samples came from the United States, Italy and Spain, spanning acute and convalescent COVID-19. Sources were T cells, B-cell-depleted T cells, or PBMCs; the material itself was cDNA or gDNA.

In the authors' workflow: Estimates of nucleated cell counts were drawn from the amplification of reference gene primers. Generated by immunoSEQ multiplex PCR, the TCRdb table keeps only in-frame clones and is missing some. Clonal size and the V and J genes are those of that table, whereas D and trimming came from the DNA. The table records about 52,000 clones, roughly 89% of them present only once. Losses at the gene ends were 3 bases for V and 4 bases for J; bases not matched to a gene: 0. The V gene's germline CDR1 is SGDLS and CDR2 YYNGEE. The CDR3 contains 13 residues. The TCR was taken from a man aged 60 to 75 with active COVID-19. The rearrangement links TRBV9 to TRBJ2-7; 11 bases map to TRBD1. Material: peripheral blood. The CDR3 protein is CASSGDRGYEQYF. CDR3 bases: TGTGCCAGCAGCGGGGACAGGGGGTACGAGCAGTACTTC.